Presented here are 13 T cell receptor beta chains from one specimen sequenced in a study of Ad26.COV2.S vaccination and SARS-CoV-2 variants. Sequenced by immunoSEQ multiplex PCR; TCRdb stores in-frame clones only, minus some. The table records 300,000 to 450,000 clones, 90% to 95% of them present only once. Sequencing used peripheral blood, obtained after recovery from COVID-19. The receptors were sampled from a human donor who had recovered from COVID-19.

This chain uses TRBV11-2 with TRBJ1-4; tentatively, D is TRBD1 (5 bases). This CDR3 has 14 residues. Trimming pared 5 bases from V and 7 bases from J, leaving 14 bases between. Germline V gene sequence: CDR1 SGHAT, CDR2 FQNNGV. The CDR3 here is CASSARDGLEKLFF. The CDR3 coding sequence is TGTGCCAGCAGCGCCCGGGACGGGCTTGAAAAACTGTTTTTT.

The rearrangement joins TRBV7-2 to TRBJ1-1, with D possibly TRBD1 on 5 matching bases. V shed 5 bases and J shed 5 bases, with 12 bases lying between them. Germline-derived CDR1 and CDR2 are SGHTA and FQGNSA. This CDR3 spans 13 amino acids. CDR3 sequence (DNA): TGTGCCAGCAGCCGGACGGGGGGTACTGAAGCTTTCTTT. Its translation: CASSRTGGTEAFF. Complete variable domain (other parts from reference TRBV7-2 and TRBJ1-1): GAGVSQSPSNKVTEKGKDVELRCDPISGHTALYWYRQSLGQGLEFLIYFQGNSAPDKSGLPSDRFSAERTGGSVSTLTIQRTQQEDSAVYLCASSRTGGTEAFFGQGTRLTVV.

The rearrangement uses TRBV3-1 (or the pseudogene TRBV3-2) and TRBJ1-1; 10 bases are shared with TRBD1. The CDR3 totals 14 residues. The V and J ends lost 5 bases and 5 bases, in that order; junction bases with no gene match: 5. The germline V gene has CDR1 LGHDT and CDR2 YNNKEL (reference sequence). Here the CDR3 DNA reads TGTGCCAGCAGCGGAGGACAGGGGGGGACTGAAGCTTTCTTT. This sequence encodes CASSGGQGGTEAFF.

This clone has more than one count but fewer than ten. The chain combines TRBV6-5 with TRBJ1-2; no firm D call. Germline V lookup: CDR1 MNHEY, CDR2 SVGAGI. V lost 0 bases and J 7 bases, leaving 18 bases between the germline ends. CDR3 size: 16 residues. The CDR3 coding sequence is TGTGCCAGCAGTTACTCGACTTTAGGCCTCCCGTCTGGCTACACCTTC. Amino acid sequence: CASSYSTLGLPSGYTF.

The J gene is TRBJ1-1, the V gene TRBV12-3 or TRBV12-4, with unresolved D. CDR3 length: 13 amino acids. V dropped 8 bases and J dropped 0 bases, with 10 bases sitting between them. CDR3 sequence: CASGGNLNTEAFF. CDR3 sequence (DNA): TGTGCCAGCGGTGGCAATCTGAACACTGAAGCTTTCTTT.

The V gene is TRBV10-2, the J gene TRBJ2-7; 9 nucleotides match TRBD1. Per germline, CDR1 WSHSY and CDR2 SAAADI. V dropped 3 bases and J dropped 0; count of bases not matched to a gene: 12. The CDR3 spans 18 residues. This CDR3 reads CASSDGTGQPRSSYEQYF. The CDR3 DNA reads TGCGCCAGCAGTGACGGGACAGGGCAGCCCCGATCCTCCTACGAGCAGTACTTC.

The chain couples TRBV6-6 to TRBJ2-3, with D possibly being TRBD1 (6 bases). The V end was cut by 6 bases, the J end by 1 base, with 14 bases between. Germline loops: CDR1 MNHNY, CDR2 SVGAGI (reference sequence). The CDR3 loop spans 15 amino acids. CDR3 region: CASRVKGQGTDTQYF. DNA of the CDR3: TGTGCCAGCAGGGTTAAGGGACAAGGCACAGATACGCAGTATTTT.

The chain carries TRBV29-1 and TRBJ1-5, with 9 bases fitting TRBD1. The germline gives CDR1 SQVTM, CDR2 ANQGSEA. This CDR3 has 15 amino acids. Losses at the gene ends were 5 bases for V and 0 bases for J; bases not matched to a gene: 5. DNA of the CDR3: TGCAGCGTTCAGGGGACAGGGAATAGCAATCAGCCCCAGCATTTT. The encoded protein is CSVQGTGNSNQPQHF.

This clone came up once. This chain links TRBV10-3 with TRBJ2-1; no reliable D call. CDR3 length equals 11 residues. Germline V gives CDR1 ENHRY, CDR2 SYGVKD. V was trimmed by 10 bases and J by 8 bases, leaving 12 bases between them. Here the CDR3 DNA reads TGTGCCACCTCTACAGTCTATGAGCAGTTCTTC. Protein: CATSTVYEQFF.

The chain carries TRBV5-1 and TRBJ2-3; no clear D. V gave up 5 bases and J gave up 2 bases, with 3 bases separating them. Germline V lookup: CDR1 SGHRS, CDR2 YFSETQ. This CDR3 has 11 amino acids. The CDR3 reads CASSATDTQYF. Here the CDR3 DNA reads TGCGCCAGCAGTGCCACAGATACGCAGTATTTT.

This chain joins TRBV4-3 and TRBJ1-5; perhaps TRBD1 as D (5 bases). Per the germline V gene, CDR1 is LGHNA and CDR2 is YSLEER. The CDR3 sequence is 14 residues long. The V and J ends lost 0 bases and 7 bases respectively, with 10 bases between them. This CDR3 reads CASSQDARGQPQHF. CDR3 DNA: TGCGCCAGCAGCCAAGATGCCCGGGGGCAGCCCCAGCATTTT.

The genes are TRBV5-1 and TRBJ1-1, with 9 nucleotides matching TRBD1. The germline V gene encodes CDR1 SGHRS and CDR2 YFSETQ. This CDR3 has 16 residues. J gave up 4 bases and V 0 bases, and 7 bases lay outside the gene matches. CDR3 sequence reads: CASSLESGQGSTEAFF. The CDR3 DNA reads as TGCGCCAGCAGCTTGGAGTCGGGACAGGGTAGCACTGAAGCTTTCTTT.

The genes are TRBV11-3 and TRBJ2-2, with TRBD2 matching over 7 bases. The CDR3 has 17 residues. With 3 bases clipped from V and 0 bases from J, the junction kept 7 bases outside the gene matches. From germline, CDR1 is SGHNT and CDR2 YENEEA. This CDR3 reads CASSLDSTSANTGELFF. The DNA of the CDR3 is TGTGCCAGCAGCTTGGATAGCACTAGCGCGAACACCGGGGAGCTGTTTTTT. Filled out from reference TRBV11-3 and TRBJ2-2, the complete variable domain reads EAGVVQSPRYKIIEKKQPVAFWCNPISGHNTLYWYLQNLGQGPELLIRYENEEAVDDSQLPKDRFSAERLKGVDSTLKIQPAELGDSAVYLCASSLDSTSANTGELFFGEGSRLTVL.